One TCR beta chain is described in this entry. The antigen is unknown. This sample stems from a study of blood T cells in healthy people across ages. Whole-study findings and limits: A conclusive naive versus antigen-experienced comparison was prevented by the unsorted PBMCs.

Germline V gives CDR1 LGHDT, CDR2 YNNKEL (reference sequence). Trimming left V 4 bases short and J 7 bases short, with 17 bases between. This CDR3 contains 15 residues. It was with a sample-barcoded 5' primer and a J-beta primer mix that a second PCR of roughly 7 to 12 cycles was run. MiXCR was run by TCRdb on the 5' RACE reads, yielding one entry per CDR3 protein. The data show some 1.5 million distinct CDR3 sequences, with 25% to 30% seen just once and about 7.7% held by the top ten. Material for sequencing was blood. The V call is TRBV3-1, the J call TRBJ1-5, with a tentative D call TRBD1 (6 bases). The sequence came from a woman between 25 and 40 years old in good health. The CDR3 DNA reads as TGTGCCAGCAGCCCTACGACAGGCCTCAGGCAGCCCCAGCATTTT. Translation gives CASSPTTGLRQPQHF.